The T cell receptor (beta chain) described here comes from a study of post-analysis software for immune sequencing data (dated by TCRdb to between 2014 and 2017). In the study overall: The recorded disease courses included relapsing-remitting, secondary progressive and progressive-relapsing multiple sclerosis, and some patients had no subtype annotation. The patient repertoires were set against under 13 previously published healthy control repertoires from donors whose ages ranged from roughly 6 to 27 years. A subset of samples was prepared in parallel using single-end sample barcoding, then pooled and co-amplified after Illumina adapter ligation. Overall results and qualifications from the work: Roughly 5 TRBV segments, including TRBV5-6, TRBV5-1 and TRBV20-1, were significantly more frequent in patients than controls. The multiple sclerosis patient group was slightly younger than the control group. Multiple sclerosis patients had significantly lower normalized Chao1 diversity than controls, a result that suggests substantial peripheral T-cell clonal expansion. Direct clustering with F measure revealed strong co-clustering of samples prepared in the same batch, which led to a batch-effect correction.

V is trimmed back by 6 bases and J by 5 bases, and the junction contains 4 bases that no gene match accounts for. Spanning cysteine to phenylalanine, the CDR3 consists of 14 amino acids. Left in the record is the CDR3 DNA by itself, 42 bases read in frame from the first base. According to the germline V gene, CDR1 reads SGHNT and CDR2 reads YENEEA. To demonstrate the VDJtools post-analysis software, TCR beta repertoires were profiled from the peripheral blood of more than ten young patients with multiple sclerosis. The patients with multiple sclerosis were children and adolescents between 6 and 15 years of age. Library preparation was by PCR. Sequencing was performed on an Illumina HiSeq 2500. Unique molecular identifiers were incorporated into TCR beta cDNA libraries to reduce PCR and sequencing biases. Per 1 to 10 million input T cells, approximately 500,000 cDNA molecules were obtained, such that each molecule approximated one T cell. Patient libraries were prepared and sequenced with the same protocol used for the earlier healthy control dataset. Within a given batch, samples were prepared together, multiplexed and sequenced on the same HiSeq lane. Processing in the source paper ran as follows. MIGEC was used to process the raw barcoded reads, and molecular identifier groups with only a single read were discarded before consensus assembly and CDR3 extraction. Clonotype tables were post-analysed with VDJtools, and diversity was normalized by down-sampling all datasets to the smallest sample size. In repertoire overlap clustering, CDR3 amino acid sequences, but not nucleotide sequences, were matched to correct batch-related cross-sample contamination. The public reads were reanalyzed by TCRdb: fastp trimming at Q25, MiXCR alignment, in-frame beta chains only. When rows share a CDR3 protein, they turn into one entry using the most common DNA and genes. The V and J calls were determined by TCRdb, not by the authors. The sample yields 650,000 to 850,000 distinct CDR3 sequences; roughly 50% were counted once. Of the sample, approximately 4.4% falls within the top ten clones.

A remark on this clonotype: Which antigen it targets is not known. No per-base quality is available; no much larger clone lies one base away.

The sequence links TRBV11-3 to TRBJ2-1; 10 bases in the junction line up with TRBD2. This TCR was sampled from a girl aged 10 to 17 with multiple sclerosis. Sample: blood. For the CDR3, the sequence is CASREREGNNEQFF. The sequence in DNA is TGTGCCAGCAGGGAGCGGGAGGGAAACAATGAGCAGTTCTTC. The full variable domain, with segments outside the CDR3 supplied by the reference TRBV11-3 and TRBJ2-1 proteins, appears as EAGVVQSPRYKIIEKKQPVAFWCNPISGHNTLYWYLQNLGQGPELLIRYENEEAVDDSQLPKDRFSAERLKGVDSTLKIQPAELGDSAVYLCASREREGNNEQFFGPGTRLTVL.